A selection of T cell receptor beta chains follows, all from one sample in a study of cytomegalovirus exposure and HLA in healthy donors. Libraries were prepared by immunoSEQ multiplex PCR; TCRdb keeps only in-frame clonotypes and omits some of them. The sample lists under 200,000 clones, around 75% occurring once. The sample was PBMCs. The source of these receptors is a human donor in good health. The CDR3 runs from the conserved cysteine through the conserved F or W. A D gene is named only where the DNA matches it firmly. The size field is filled for only some rows; it gives once, few, many or a size class.

j_call d_call v_call cdr3_length clone_size cdr3_nt cdr3_aa
TRBJ1-2 TRBD1 TRBV19 16 few TGTGCCAGTAGTGCCGATGGACAGGGAGGGCACTATGGCTACACCTTC CASSADGQGGHYGYTF
TRBJ1-1 . TRBV14 14 . TGTGCCAGCAGCCCCACCGGGACTTTTTTCGGAGCTTTCTTT CASSPTGTFFGAFF
TRBJ1-1 . TRBV6-5 12 . TGTGCCAGCAGGACAGGTAACACTGAAGCTTTCTTT CASRTGNTEAFF
TRBJ2-2 TRBD1 TRBV6-1 15 . TGTGCCAGCAGCATAACAGGGGGCTACACCGGGGAGCTGTTTTTT CASSITGGYTGELFF
TRBJ2-3 . TRBV6-5 15 . TGTGCCAGCAGTGGGGCAGGACGGAGCACAGATACGCAGTATTTT CASSGAGRSTDTQYF
TRBJ2-1 . TRBV4-3 17 . TGCGCCAGCAGCCAAGATCAGACAGGCAACTCCTACAATGAGCAGTTCTTC CASSQDQTGNSYNEQFF
TRBJ2-7 TRBD1 TRBV5-1 14 . TGCGCCAGCAGCCCGGGACAGGGGGCTTACGAGCAGTACTTC CASSPGQGAYEQYF
TRBJ2-7 . TRBV6-5 15 . TGTGCCAGCAGCCTAGGAGTCGGGGGATCCTACGAGCAGTACTTC CASSLGVGGSYEQYF
TRBJ1-2 . TRBV25-1 13 . TGTGCCAGCAGTGACCAAAACAGCTATGGCTACACCTTC CASSDQNSYGYTF
TRBJ2-1 . TRBV2 18 . TGTGCCAGCAGCGGCGCGTTGGATACGGGTATGGTCCTCAATGAGCAGTTCTTC CASSGALDTGMVLNEQFF
TRBJ1-1 . TRBV5-6 16 . TGTGCCAGCAGCTCTGAGGTGAACAGCGGAGGTTCTAGAGCTTTCTTT CASSSEVNSGGSRAFF
TRBJ2-7 . TRBV2 14 . TGTGCCAGCAGTGAAGCGTTAAGGGGCTCCGAGCAGTACTTC CASSEALRGSEQYF
TRBJ2-7 TRBD2 TRBV7-8 16 . TGTGCCAGCAGCCCCGAATGGCGGGGGATCTCCTACGAGCAGTACTTC CASSPEWRGISYEQYF
TRBJ2-3 . TRBV19 13 . TGTGCCAGTAGTATTTGGGCTACAGATACGCAGTATTTT CASSIWATDTQYF
TRBJ1-3 TRBD1 TRBV11-2 16 . TGTGCCAGCAGCGACCGGGACAGGGGGCCTGGAAACACCATATATTTT CASSDRDRGPGNTIYF
TRBJ1-5 TRBD1 TRBV27 14 . TGTGCCAGCAGTTCAGGACAGGTAAATCAGCCCCAGCATTTT CASSSGQVNQPQHF
TRBJ1-4 . TRBV7-2 15 . TGTGCCAGCAGCTTTGCCTCAGGTTATAATGAAAAACTGTTTTTT CASSFASGYNEKLFF
TRBJ1-1 . TRBV19 11 . TGTGCCAGTAATTTTAAGGGGGGGGCCTTCTTT CASNFKGGAFF
TRBJ1-6 TRBD1 TRBV27 18 . TGTGCCAGCAGTTCCCCTGGGACAGGCGACTCCTATAATTCACCCCTCCACTTT CASSSPGTGDSYNSPLHF
TRBJ2-7 . TRBV7-9 13 . TGTGCCAGCAGCCAATTCTACGCCTACGAGCAGTACTTC CASSQFYAYEQYF
TRBJ2-7 . TRBV7-2 12 once TGTGCCAGCAGCCCGCAGGGATCCGAGCAGTACTTC CASSPQGSEQYF
TRBJ2-2 . TRBV7-2 16 . TGTGCCAGCAGCTTCGGCGGGACAGCCAACACCGGGGAGCTGTTTTTT CASSFGGTANTGELFF
TRBJ2-2 . TRBV14 16 . TGTGCCAGCAGCCACCTACAGGGTTTTGACACCGGGGAGCTGTTTTTT CASSHLQGFDTGELFF
TRBJ1-2 TRBD1 TRBV19 14 . TGTGCCAGTAGTATCGGAGACAGGGGATATGGCTACACCTTC CASSIGDRGYGYTF
TRBJ2-7 . TRBV4-3 15 few TGCGCCAGCAGCCAAGAAATTGGGGGCTCGGGGGAGCAGTACTTC CASSQEIGGSGEQYF
TRBJ2-7 TRBD1 TRBV4-3 15 . TGCGCCAGCAGCCTAGGGACAGGGGAGTCCTACGAGCAGTACTTC CASSLGTGESYEQYF
TRBJ2-7 . TRBV20-1 11 . TGCAGTGCGGAGGGGTCCTACGAGCAGTACTTC CSAEGSYEQYF
TRBJ1-1 . TRBV25-1 13 . TGTGCCAGCAGTGAATCCGGACAGACTGAAGCTTTCTTT CASSESGQTEAFF
TRBJ2-1 . TRBV10-2 14 few TGCGCCAGCAGTGAAGAGGGAACCTACAATGAGCAGTTCTTC CASSEEGTYNEQFF
TRBJ1-3 . TRBV5-1 14 . TGCGCCAGCAGCTTGTCAGGGGCCTTTAACACCATATATTTT CASSLSGAFNTIYF
TRBJ1-1 . TRBV19 15 . TGTGCCAGTAGTATTGGGAACAGGGTGTGGACTGAAGCTTTCTTT CASSIGNRVWTEAFF